This is a list of T cell receptor beta chains from one sample in a study of blood T cell repertoires in COVID-19. Clones were read by immunoSEQ multiplex PCR, and TCRdb kept only the in-frame ones, dropping some. The sample has some 48,000 clones, roughly 90% seen once. The specimen was peripheral blood. Receptors were obtained from an older man with active COVID-19. The CDR3 runs from the conserved cysteine through the conserved F or W. D genes are given only for firm matches. Size tells how often a clone was seen (once, few, many) or the class of an expanded clone, and some rows leave it out.

clone size	D gene	V gene	J gene	CDR3 protein	CDR3 DNA
once	TRBD1	TRBV27	TRBJ1-2	CASSRTGTGRGYTF	TGTGCCAGCAGTCGAACCGGGACAGGGAGAGGCTACACCTTC
-	-	TRBV2	TRBJ2-7	CASSQSPRYEQYF	TGTGCCAGCAGTCAATCTCCGCGCTACGAGCAGTACTTC
once	TRBD1	TRBV6-5	TRBJ1-2	CASSRTGVYGYTF	TGTGCCAGCAGCAGGACAGGCGTCTATGGCTACACCTTC
few	TRBD1	TRBV5-8	TRBJ2-3	CASSSYRGITDTQYF	TGTGCCAGCAGCTCGTACAGGGGAATCACAGATACGCAGTATTTT
-	TRBD2	TRBV4-2	TRBJ2-7	CASSHTMLAGPTYEQYF	TGTGCCAGCAGCCACACCATGCTAGCGGGTCCGACCTACGAGCAGTACTTC
-	TRBD2	TRBV29-1	TRBJ2-1	CSVPRTSGPTDEQFF	TGCAGCGTTCCGAGGACTAGCGGACCAACCGATGAGCAGTTCTTC
-	TRBD1	TRBV5-5	TRBJ2-5	CASSSRTGAETQYF	TGTGCCAGCAGCTCCAGAACAGGGGCGGAGACCCAGTACTTC
-	-	TRBV7-3	TRBJ2-5	CASSPGGRETQYF	TGTGCCAGCAGCCCCGGGGGGCGGGAGACCCAGTACTTC
-	-	TRBV7-2	TRBJ2-1	CASSLRVAVYNEQFF	TGTGCCAGCAGCTTAAGGGTAGCGGTCTACAATGAGCAGTTCTTC
-	TRBD1	TRBV7-9	TRBJ1-2	CASSPGQGKYHYGYTF	TGTGCCAGCAGCCCCGGACAGGGGAAATATCATTATGGCTACACCTTC
-	-	TRBV28	TRBJ1-5	CASRETGPVNQPQHF	TGTGCCAGCAGGGAGACAGGTCCAGTCAATCAGCCCCAGCATTTT
-	-	TRBV3-1/TRBV3-2	TRBJ2-7	CASSQSFYEQYF	TGTGCCAGCAGCCAATCCTTCTACGAGCAGTACTTC
-	TRBD1	TRBV6-5	TRBJ1-2	CASSYSWTGLYGYTF	TGTGCCAGCAGTTACTCTTGGACAGGGCTCTATGGCTACACCTTC
-	TRBD2	TRBV29-1	TRBJ2-7	CSVAGTSSYEQYF	TGCAGCGTAGCCGGGACTAGCTCCTACGAGCAGTACTTC
-	TRBD1	TRBV5-1	TRBJ1-1	CASSLGDSRSTEAFF	TGCGCCAGCAGCTTGGGGGACAGTAGGAGTACTGAAGCTTTCTTT
-	TRBD1	TRBV5-1	TRBJ1-2	CASTVRQGGGYTF	TGCGCCAGCACCGTACGACAGGGAGGTGGCTACACCTTC
few	-	TRBV6-2/TRBV6-3	TRBJ1-3	CASSSWWEGGPGNTIYF	TGTGCCAGCAGTTCTTGGTGGGAGGGGGGCCCTGGAAACACCATATATTTT
-	TRBD1	TRBV18	TRBJ2-1	CASSPNGQGAGNEQFF	TGTGCCAGCTCACCTAATGGACAGGGGGCAGGCAATGAGCAGTTCTTC
-	TRBD1	TRBV6-2/TRBV6-3	TRBJ2-3	CASSYGGTGTDTQYF	TGTGCCAGCAGTTACGGAGGGACAGGGACAGATACGCAGTATTTT
-	-	TRBV5-6	TRBJ2-7	CASSLDRTYEQYF	TGTGCCAGCAGCTTGGACAGGACCTACGAGCAGTACTTC
-	-	TRBV11-2	TRBJ1-4	CASSLRGRGTNEKLFF	TGTGCCAGCAGCCTGAGGGGCAGGGGCACTAATGAAAAACTGTTTTTT
-	-	TRBV9	TRBJ2-1	CASSVVWRINNEQFF	TGTGCCAGCAGCGTAGTCTGGAGGATCAACAATGAGCAGTTCTTC
-	TRBD1	TRBV28	TRBJ2-3	CATQEGQGYNTDTQYF	TGTGCCACCCAGGAGGGACAGGGATATAACACAGATACGCAGTATTTT
few	-	TRBV28	TRBJ2-2	CASSSWAGRSGELFF	TGTGCCAGCAGTTCGTGGGCTGGAAGGTCCGGGGAGCTGTTTTTT
-	-	TRBV5-1	TRBJ1-2	CASRFNPGDRYGYTF	TGCGCCAGCAGGTTCAACCCGGGGGATCGGTATGGCTACACCTTC
-	-	TRBV7-8	TRBJ2-5	CASSLGAGPSQETQYF	TGTGCCAGCAGCTTAGGGGCGGGACCCTCCCAAGAGACCCAGTACTTC
once	-	TRBV5-1	TRBJ1-2	CASSLSSGSNYGYTF	TGCGCCAGCAGCTTGTCGTCAGGATCGAACTATGGCTACACCTTC
-	TRBD2	TRBV18	TRBJ2-7	CASSPKARRGGAYEQYF	TGTGCCAGCTCACCAAAGGCACGGCGGGGGGGCGCCTACGAGCAGTACTTC
-	-	TRBV27	TRBJ2-2	CASSFWGRGPGELFF	TGTGCCAGCAGTTTTTGGGGCAGGGGACCCGGGGAGCTGTTTTTT
-	TRBD2	TRBV27	TRBJ2-3	CASSYWTSSHPVTQYF	TGTGCCAGCAGTTACTGGACTAGCAGCCACCCCGTTACGCAGTATTTT
-	-	TRBV5-1	TRBJ1-6	CASTLYSSYNSPLHF	TGCGCCAGCACCCTATACAGCTCCTATAATTCACCCCTCCACTTT
-	-	TRBV7-3	TRBJ2-3	CASSSRLADTQYF	TGTGCCAGCAGCTCCAGGCTGGCGGATACGCAGTATTTT
few	TRBD1	TRBV6-2/TRBV6-3	TRBJ2-2	CASSYRGTGRTGELFF	TGTGCCAGCAGTTACCGGGGGACAGGGAGGACCGGGGAGCTGTTTTTT
-	TRBD2	TRBV7-8	TRBJ2-2	CASSLRLAGDLNTGELFF	TGTGCCAGCAGCTTAAGACTAGCGGGGGACCTGAACACCGGGGAGCTGTTTTTT
few	TRBD1	TRBV18	TRBJ2-6	CASSPPAGGKAGANVLTF	TGTGCCAGCTCACCACCCGCAGGGGGCAAAGCTGGGGCCAACGTCCTGACTTTC
once	TRBD1	TRBV18	TRBJ1-1	CASSPQGASEAFF	TGTGCCAGCTCGCCACAGGGGGCGTCTGAAGCTTTCTTT
-	-	TRBV5-6	TRBJ2-5	CASSLGRLQETQYF	TGTGCCAGCAGCTTGGGGCGGCTGCAAGAGACCCAGTACTTC